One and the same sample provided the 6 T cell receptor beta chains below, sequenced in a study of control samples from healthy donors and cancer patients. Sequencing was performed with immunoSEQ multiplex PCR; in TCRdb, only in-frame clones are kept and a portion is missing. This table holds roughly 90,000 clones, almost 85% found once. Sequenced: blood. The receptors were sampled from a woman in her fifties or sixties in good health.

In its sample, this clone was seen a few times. The CDR3 DNA is TGCGCCAGCAGCCACCCCGAAGGGGGAATGGAGACCCAGTACTTC. Translating it yields CASSHPEGGMETQYF. The rearrangement uses TRBV4-1 and TRBJ2-5; D possibly corresponds to TRBD1 (6 bases). Germline V gene sequence: CDR1 MGHRA, CDR2 YSYEKL. This CDR3 comprises 15 residues. V gave up 3 bases and J gave up 5 bases, with 16 bases separating them.

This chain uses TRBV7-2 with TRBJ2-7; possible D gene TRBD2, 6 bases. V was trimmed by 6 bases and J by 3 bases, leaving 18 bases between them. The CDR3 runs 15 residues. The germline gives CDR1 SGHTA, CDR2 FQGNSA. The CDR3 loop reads CASRSPGRGNYEQYF. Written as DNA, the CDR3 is TGTGCCAGCAGGTCTCCGGGACGGGGGAACTACGAGCAGTACTTC.

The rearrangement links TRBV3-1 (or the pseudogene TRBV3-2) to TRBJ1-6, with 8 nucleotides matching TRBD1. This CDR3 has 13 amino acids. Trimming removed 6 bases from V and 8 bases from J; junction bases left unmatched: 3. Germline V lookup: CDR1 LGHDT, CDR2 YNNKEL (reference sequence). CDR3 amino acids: CASRQTGDSPLHF. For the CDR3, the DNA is TGTGCCAGCAGACAGACAGGGGATTCACCCCTCCACTTT.

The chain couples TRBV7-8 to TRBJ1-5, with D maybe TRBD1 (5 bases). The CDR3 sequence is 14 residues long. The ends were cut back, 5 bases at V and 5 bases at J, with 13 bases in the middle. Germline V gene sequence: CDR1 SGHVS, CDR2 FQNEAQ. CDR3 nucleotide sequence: TGTGCCAGCAGCCAGCAGGGAGGGGATCAGCCCCAGCATTTT. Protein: CASSQQGGDQPQHF.

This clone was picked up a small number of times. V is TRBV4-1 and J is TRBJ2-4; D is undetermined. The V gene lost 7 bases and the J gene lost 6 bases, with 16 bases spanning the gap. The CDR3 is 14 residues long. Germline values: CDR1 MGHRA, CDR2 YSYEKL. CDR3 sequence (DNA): TGCGCCAGCAACCCGGGCGGCAGGACAAACATTCAGTACTTC. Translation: CASNPGGRTNIQYF.

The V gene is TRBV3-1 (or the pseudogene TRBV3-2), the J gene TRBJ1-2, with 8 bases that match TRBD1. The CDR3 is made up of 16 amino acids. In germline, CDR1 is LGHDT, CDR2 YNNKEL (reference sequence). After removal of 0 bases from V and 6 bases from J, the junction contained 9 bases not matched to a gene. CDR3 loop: CASSQEGWTGIDGYTF. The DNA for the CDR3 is TGTGCCAGCAGCCAAGAAGGGTGGACAGGGATCGATGGCTACACCTTC.